The 32 T cell receptor beta chains below were found in one sample sequenced in a study of T cell changes during pregnancy in multiple sclerosis. Sequenced by immunoSEQ multiplex PCR; TCRdb stores in-frame clones only, minus some. The data show around 44,000 clones, about 85% seen once. The sequencing here drew on CD4+ T cells from peripheral blood mononuclear cells, taken in the second trimester of pregnancy. The receptor source for this set is a female donor with multiple sclerosis, enrolled in a pregnancy study.

CDR3 residues: CASSLAGAEYNEQFF. In DNA form, the CDR3 reads TGCGCCAGCAGCTTGGCGGGAGCGGAGTACAATGAGCAGTTCTTC. The rearrangement joins TRBV5-1 to TRBJ2-1; D possibly corresponds to TRBD2 (6 bases). The germline V gene has CDR1 SGHRS and CDR2 YFSETQ. This CDR3 region has 15 residues. V shed 0 bases and J shed 4 bases, with 11 bases lying between them.

This chain uses TRBV7-2 with TRBJ1-1; 8 bases are a match to TRBD1. Germline V gene lookup returns CDR1 SGHTA and CDR2 FQGNSA. This CDR3 comprises 14 residues. The V and J ends lost 3 bases and 5 bases, in that order; junction bases with no gene match: 5. CDR3 in amino acids: CASSFKQGGTEAFF. CDR3 sequence (DNA): TGTGCCAGCAGCTTTAAACAGGGGGGTACTGAAGCTTTCTTT.

The V gene is TRBV29-1, the J gene TRBJ2-7; tentative D call: TRBD1 (6 bases). The CDR3 extends over 13 amino acids. The germline CDR1 and CDR2 sequences are SQVTM and ANQGSEA. V shed 5 bases and J shed 2 bases, with 13 bases lying between them. In DNA, the CDR3 is TGCAGCGTTCACGGTCCAGGGGCCTACGAGCAGTACTTC. It is translated as CSVHGPGAYEQYF.

The chain is built from TRBV6-1 and TRBJ2-1; 9 bases agree with TRBD2. Trimming at V came to 3 bases and at J to 6 bases, leaving 9 bases not matched to a gene. The CDR3 runs 16 residues. Germline CDR1 is MNHNS and CDR2 is SASEGT. Here the CDR3 reads CASSDLAGVGPNEQFF. Here the CDR3 DNA reads TGTGCCAGCAGTGACTTAGCGGGAGTTGGGCCCAATGAGCAGTTCTTC.

The chain joins TRBV5-1 to TRBJ2-7; 10 nucleotides agree with TRBD2. The CDR3 runs to 18 residues. Looked up from germline, CDR1 is SGHRS and CDR2 is YFSETQ. V trimming: 3 bases; J trimming: 4 bases; junction bases outside the gene matches: 16. The DNA for the CDR3 is TGCGCCAGCAGCTCACCCAGACTAGCGGGCCTGGAGGTTTACGAGCAGTACTTC. The encoded protein is CASSSPRLAGLEVYEQYF. Together with reference TRBV5-1 and TRBJ2-7, the CDR3 gives the full variable domain: KAGVTQTPRYLIKTRGQQVTLSCSPISGHRSVSWYQQTPGQGLQFLFEYFSETQRNKGNFPGRFSGRQFSNSRSEMNVSTLELGDSALYLCASSSPRLAGLEVYEQYFGPGTRLTVT.

The V gene is TRBV19, the J gene TRBJ1-2; possibly TRBD1 for D (6 bases). Looked up from germline, CDR1 is LNHDA and CDR2 is SQIVND (reference sequence). The CDR3 loop spans 17 amino acids. Written as DNA, the CDR3 is TGTGAAAGGCGCCGGTCTCCCAGGGGTTCCCCCAACTATGGCTACACCTTC. Translated: CERRRSPRGSPNYGYTF.

In DNA form, the CDR3 reads TGTGCCAGCAGTTACTCTGGGGGGGACAACTATGGCTACACCTTC. It specifies CASSYSGGDNYGYTF. The chain employs TRBV6-5 and TRBJ1-2, with D tentatively TRBD1 (5 bases). CDR3 length equals 15 residues. Germline CDR1 reads MNHEY; CDR2 reads SVGAGI. Trimming stripped 0 bases from V and 2 bases from J, with 10 bases between.

The genes are TRBV6-1 and TRBJ2-7; TRBD1 aligns across 7 bases. Unmatched junction bases numbered 17, after V lost 3 bases and J lost 6 bases. This CDR3 is 17 amino acids long. CDR1 MNHNS and CDR2 SASEGT come from the germline V gene. CDR3 sequence: CASSEQPPGGTWGEQYF. As DNA, the CDR3 is TGTGCCAGCAGTGAGCAACCCCCAGGGGGTACCTGGGGCGAGCAGTACTTC.

The genes are TRBV9 and TRBJ2-3; 12 nucleotides agree with TRBD2. The CDR3 totals 15 residues. V shed 4 bases, J shed 5 bases, and the junction held 5 bases outside the gene matches. Germline-derived CDR1 and CDR2 are SGDLS and YYNGEE. CDR3 DNA: TGTGCCAGCAGCCGGACTAGCGGGGTCGAAGATACGCAGTATTTT. Translation gives CASSRTSGVEDTQYF.

The CDR3 spells CAISESGGRRQETQYF. The CDR3 bases are TGTGCCATCAGTGAGTCGGGCGGGAGGAGGCAAGAGACCCAGTACTTC. This chain connects TRBV10-3 to TRBJ2-5; 8 bases fit TRBD2. Per the germline V gene, CDR1 is ENHRY and CDR2 is SYGVKD. Germline trimming cut 0 bases from V and 2 bases from J; bases unmatched to any gene: 5. The CDR3 runs to 16 residues.

The chain couples TRBV14 to TRBJ1-2, with D uncertain. Germline V CDR1 and CDR2: SGHDN, FVKESK. This CDR3 comprises 15 residues. V was cut by 0 bases and J by 7 bases, with 15 bases left in between. CDR3 amino acids: CASSQEIWTSGGYTF. The CDR3 DNA sequence: TGTGCCAGCAGCCAAGAGATTTGGACTAGCGGTGGCTACACCTTC.

This chain joins TRBV30 and TRBJ2-7; weak D call: TRBD2 (5 bases). Germline V lookup: CDR1 GTSNPN, CDR2 SVGIG (reference sequence). This CDR3 is 13 amino acids long. V dropped 3 bases and J dropped 6 bases, with 15 bases sitting between them. The CDR3 nucleotides are TGTGCCTGGAGGCGACGCGTCGCGGGCGAGCAGTACTTC. It translates to CAWRRRVAGEQYF.

This clone was recorded once. The V gene is TRBV9, the J gene TRBJ2-7, with 7 bases fitting TRBD2. The V gene end was trimmed by 5 bases and the J gene end by 5 bases; junction bases not matched to a gene: 10. Per germline, CDR1 SGDLS and CDR2 YYNGEE. This CDR3 has 14 residues. CDR3 bases: TGTGCCAGCAGGCCGGGACTACTCCACCACGAGCAGTACTTC. Amino acids: CASRPGLLHHEQYF.

This sequence joins TRBV30 and TRBJ2-5; D unresolved. The CDR3 is made up of 12 amino acids. Germline V gene lookup returns CDR1 GTSNPN and CDR2 SVGIG (reference sequence). Deletions cut 1 base from V and 1 base from J, with 4 bases between. The CDR3 spells CAWSAGQETQYF. The CDR3 DNA follows: TGTGCCTGGAGTGCGGGCCAAGAGACCCAGTACTTC.

This clone appeared once. V usage is TRBV7-9 and J usage is TRBJ2-1, with a weak D call TRBD2 (6 bases). Between the trimmed V and J ends, which lost 3 bases and 1 base, there was a span of 10 bases. Germline V gene lookup returns CDR1 SEHNR and CDR2 FQNEAQ (reference sequence). CDR3 size: 15 residues. The CDR3 DNA reads as TGTGCCAGCAGCTTTCTGACTAGTTCCTACAATGAGCAGTTCTTC. Translation: CASSFLTSSYNEQFF. The variable domain in full, completed from reference TRBV7-9 and TRBJ2-1, reads DTGVSQNPRHKITKRGQNVTFRCDPISEHNRLYWYRQTLGQGPEFLTYFQNEAQLEKSRLLSDRFSAERPKGSFSTLEIQRTEQGDSAMYLCASSFLTSSYNEQFFGPGTRLTVL.

The V and J genes are TRBV4-1 and TRBJ2-3; D not resolved. This CDR3 has 14 amino acids. Germline CDR1 and CDR2: MGHRA and YSYEKL. Trimming cost V 5 bases and J 0 bases, with 9 bases left between them. The CDR3 DNA reads as TGCGCCAGCAGCTCCAGTCCTAGCACAGATACGCAGTATTTT. It translates to CASSSSPSTDTQYF.

The chain employs TRBV6-5 and TRBJ1-4; 8 bases match TRBD1. The CDR3 has 14 amino acids. Germline CDR1 and CDR2: MNHEY and SVGAGI. V gave up 6 bases and J gave up 2 bases; unmatched junction bases: 2. The CDR3 spells CASSRQGTNEKLFF. Here the CDR3 DNA reads TGTGCCAGCAGCAGACAGGGGACTAATGAAAAACTGTTTTTT.

This clone was seen only once. The chain uses TRBV7-6 and TRBJ1-5; TRBD1 matches 8 bases. Per the germline V gene, CDR1 is SGHVS and CDR2 is FNYEAQ. The CDR3 consists of 15 residues. Trimming took 5 bases from V and 5 from J; bases not matched to a gene: 8. CDR3 residues: CASSIGTGQDQPQHF. In DNA, the CDR3 is TGTGCCAGCAGCATTGGGACAGGCCAAGATCAGCCCCAGCATTTT.

The chain couples TRBV13 to TRBJ2-7; TRBD1 aligns across 10 bases. Germline V CDR1 and CDR2: PRHDT, FYEKMQ (reference sequence). This CDR3 is 14 amino acids long. Trimming at V came to 6 bases and at J to 3 bases, leaving 5 bases not matched to a gene. DNA of the CDR3: TGTGCCAGCAGATCGGGACAGGGGATCTACGAGCAGTACTTC. Protein product: CASRSGQGIYEQYF.

This clone was counted a few times. The chain has TRBV5-1 and TRBJ2-1; no clear D gene. The V gene's germline CDR1 is SGHRS and CDR2 YFSETQ. The CDR3 runs 14 residues. V gave up 0 bases and J gave up 5 bases, with 9 bases separating them. In DNA form, the CDR3 reads TGCGCCAGCAGCTTGGCTCTAACGAACAATGAGCAGTTCTTC. Translating gives CASSLALTNNEQFF. Full variable domain (outside the CDR3, taken from reference TRBV5-1 and TRBJ2-1): KAGVTQTPRYLIKTRGQQVTLSCSPISGHRSVSWYQQTPGQGLQFLFEYFSETQRNKGNFPGRFSGRQFSNSRSEMNVSTLELGDSALYLCASSLALTNNEQFFGPGTRLTVL.

The chain employs TRBV7-8 and TRBJ2-7; TRBD1 is a possible D gene (5 bases). V lost 5 bases and J 0 bases, leaving 17 bases between the germline ends. CDR3 length equals 16 residues. Germline V lookup: CDR1 SGHVS, CDR2 FQNEAQ. Here the CDR3 reads CASSKSQALSSYEQYF. For the CDR3, the DNA is TGTGCCAGCAGCAAATCACAGGCCTTAAGCTCCTACGAGCAGTACTTC.

The rearrangement links TRBV5-6 to TRBJ1-1, with TRBD1 as a possible D gene (5 bases). The CDR3 totals 16 residues. Germline loops: CDR1 SGHDT, CDR2 YYEEEE. V lost 6 bases to trimming and J lost 2 bases, with 20 bases between them. In DNA, the CDR3 is TGTGCCAGCACCCAACTGTTTGTAGGGGAAAACACTGAAGCTTTCTTT. Its protein is CASTQLFVGENTEAFF.

This clone was counted once. The chain carries TRBV25-1 and TRBJ1-2; 7 bases are a match to TRBD1. CDR3 length: 14 residues. Germline CDR1 and CDR2: MGHDK and SYGVNS. V trimming: 7 bases; J trimming: 5 bases; junction bases outside the gene matches: 10. The CDR3 spells CASTTTGPPYGYTF. CDR3 DNA: TGTGCCAGCACCACGACAGGGCCGCCATATGGCTACACCTTC.

This chain links TRBV2 with TRBJ1-5; 7 bases align to TRBD1. This CDR3 is built from 16 residues. Germline V CDR1 and CDR2: SNHLY, FYNNEI. The junction had 11 bases not matched to a gene; V was cut back by 5 bases and J by 4 bases. The CDR3 is CASSYHRGTQNQPQHF. The CDR3 DNA is TGTGCCAGCAGTTATCACAGGGGTACGCAGAATCAGCCCCAGCATTTT.

The chain couples TRBV2 to TRBJ2-5, with a tentative D call TRBD1 (6 bases). Germline V lookup: CDR1 SNHLY, CDR2 FYNNEI. Trimming shortened V by 8 bases and J by 5 bases, and 9 bases separated the two germline ends. CDR3 length: 11 amino acids. CDR3 loop: CASGTTETQYF. CDR3 DNA sequence: TGTGCCAGCGGGACAACGGAGACCCAGTACTTC.

The gene calls are TRBV25-1 and TRBJ2-1, with D possibly being TRBD2 (6 bases). Trimming pared 10 bases from V and 6 bases from J, leaving 16 bases between. Germline assignment: CDR1 MGHDK and CDR2 SYGVNS. This CDR3 is built from 13 residues. The CDR3 DNA is TGTGCCACCTCCCGGATGGGGGGCAATGAGCAGTTCTTC. This codes for CATSRMGGNEQFF.

This clone has more than one count but fewer than ten. The gene calls are TRBV29-1 and TRBJ2-7, with D maybe TRBD1 (6 bases). CDR1 is SQVTM and CDR2 is ANQGSEA in the germline V gene. With 3 bases removed from V and 3 bases from J, the gap between germline ends came to 12 bases. The CDR3 consists of 13 residues. CDR3 nucleotides: TGCAGCGTTGATTCAGGGGCAGGCTACGAGCAGTACTTC. Protein: CSVDSGAGYEQYF.

The gene calls are TRBV5-6 and TRBJ1-2; D is ambiguous. Germline V lookup: CDR1 SGHDT, CDR2 YYEEEE. The CDR3 extends over 12 amino acids. Trimming shortened V by 7 bases and J by 7 bases, and 14 bases separated the two germline ends. For the CDR3, the DNA is TGTGCCAGCTCCCCCGCGGGGATTGGCTACACCTTC. The encoded protein is CASSPAGIGYTF.

The rearrangement links TRBV6-1 to TRBJ2-7, with TRBD1 identical over 8 bases. V gave up 3 bases and J gave up 5 bases; unmatched junction bases: 6. The length of the CDR3 is 14 residues. Looked up from germline, CDR1 is MNHNS and CDR2 is SASEGT. CDR3 protein: CASSDLDRVNEQYF. The DNA for the CDR3 is TGTGCCAGCAGTGACTTGGACAGGGTAAACGAGCAGTACTTC.

This rearrangement joins TRBV5-1 to TRBJ2-3; 9 bases line up with TRBD2. The germline V gene encodes CDR1 SGHRS and CDR2 YFSETQ. The ends lost 2 bases at V and 1 base at J; junction bases unmatched: 8. The CDR3 runs to 17 residues. The CDR3 sequence: CASSFLTTSGRTDTQYF. CDR3 sequence (DNA): TGCGCCAGCAGCTTCCTTACGACTAGCGGCCGCACAGATACGCAGTATTTT.

V is TRBV2 and J is TRBJ2-7; D remains ambiguous. This CDR3 comprises 15 residues. V lost 5 bases and J lost 0, with 14 bases in between. CDR1 is SNHLY and CDR2 is FYNNEI in the germline V gene. The CDR3 loop reads CASSFSGSSSYEQYF. The CDR3 coding sequence is TGTGCCAGCAGTTTCTCGGGTTCTTCCTCCTACGAGCAGTACTTC.

This chain joins TRBV5-4 and TRBJ1-5, with TRBD1 identical over 8 bases. This CDR3 contains 14 residues. Trimming at V came to 4 bases and at J to 1 base, leaving 1 base not matched to a gene. Germline-derived CDR1 and CDR2 are SGHNT and YYREEE (reference sequence). CDR3 sequence reads: CASSNRGSNQPQHF. The CDR3 DNA follows: TGTGCCAGCAGCAACAGGGGGAGCAATCAGCCCCAGCATTTT.